The entry below gives a single T cell receptor beta chain sequence along with its context. The antigen remains unidentified. The entry originates in a study of shared clonotypes between healthy human individuals. Study outcomes and limitations: Relative to clonotypes present in all four donors, those not shared had lower generation probabilities.

The CDR3 has 15 amino acids. Germline assignment: CDR1 SGHTA and CDR2 FQGNSA. Trimming shortened V by 8 bases and J by 0 bases, and 15 bases separated the two germline ends. The run depth of the assay was deep. The repertoire was sequenced with immunoSEQ multiplex PCR; TCRdb's copy has only in-frame clones and lacks some. Among some 900,000 clones, around three quarters were seen once, and the ten largest hold nearly 1.5%. CD45RA+ naive and CD45RA-negative memory subsets were separated from CD4+ cells. V gene TRBV7-2 combines with J gene TRBJ2-3, with D uncertain. The sequenced sample was memory CD4+ T cells sorted from blood. Subset in this sample: CD45RA-negative fraction. This clonotype was sampled from a man aged 18 to 30 in good health. CDR3 residues: CASAPSGGSTDTQYF. The CDR3 DNA reads TGTGCCAGCGCGCCCTCGGGCGGTAGCACAGATACGCAGTATTTT.